This T cell receptor (beta chain) stems from a study of spatial heterogeneity in lung cancer. The germline V gene has CDR1 SGHRS and CDR2 YFSETQ. The V end lost 7 bases, the J end lost 3 bases, and 15 bases lay between the germline ends. The CDR3 has 14 amino acids. Overall study results and limits: The study found ubiquitous expanded tumor TCRs in blood more at resection than follow-up.

This clonotype was seen more than once but under ten times. Its antigen is not known. TCRdb analysed the 5' RACE reads with MiXCR anew, one entry per CDR3 protein. The sample consists of under 25,000 distinct CDR3 sequences, more than 8% of them appearing once. Documented time point: blood at routine non-recurrence follow-up after resection. The chain carries TRBV5-1 and TRBJ2-3, with D tentatively TRBD1 (8 bases). The sequence was collected from a female donor with early-stage non-small cell lung cancer. The starting material was PBMCs, obtained at follow-up. This CDR3 reads CASRKQGGTDTQYF. The CDR3 nucleotides read TGCGCCAGCCGGAAACAGGGGGGGACAGATACGCAGTATTTT.